What follows is one T cell receptor (beta chain) and its context. These data belong to a study of early T cells in non-severe SARS-CoV-2 infection. The CDR3 extends over 17 amino acids. Germline trimming cut 4 bases from V and 4 bases from J; bases unmatched to any gene: 14. Per the germline V gene, CDR1 is SGHTS and CDR2 is YDEGEE. In TCRdb, the 5' RACE reads were re-called with MiXCR into one record per CDR3 protein. This table holds roughly 64,000 distinct CDR3 sequences, 8.8% found once. The TCR originated in an adult who was a healthcare worker with PCR-confirmed SARS-CoV-2 infection or an uninfected control (not recorded which). The chain combines TRBV5-8 with TRBJ2-5; 9 bases fit TRBD2. This specimen was whole blood, taken at baseline. CDR3 residues: CASSIGYSGSIGETQYF. For the CDR3, the DNA is TGTGCCAGCAGCATAGGATATAGCGGGAGTATCGGAGAGACCCAGTACTTC.